This T cell receptor beta chain appears in the sequencing data of a study of blood T cell repertoires in COVID-19. Study details: T cells, B-cell-depleted T cells, or PBMCs provided the cDNA or gDNA that served as material.

Assignments of participants to cohorts depended upon their own reported clinical history. Within the 2 weeks before study entry, each person in the exposed group met a COVID-19 case. Per the study methods: From reference gene primer amplification, estimates of nucleated cell counts were derived. TCRdb's table, derived via immunoSEQ multiplex PCR, lists solely in-frame clones and lacks some. Clonal size and the V and J genes are those of that table, whereas D and trimming came from the DNA. The sample shows 200,000 to 250,000 clones, approximately 89% of them seen only once. The sample consisted of PBMCs or T cells enriched from blood (not recorded which). The sequence came from a woman aged 25 to 45 who had been exposed to COVID-19.

The CDR3 DNA reads TGTGCCAGTATCCGGGACAGGCCTTCTCTCTCTGGAAACACCATATATTTT. This translates into CASIRDRPSLSGNTIYF. The V and J genes are TRBV19 and TRBJ1-3; 8 positions agree with TRBD1. In germline, CDR1 is LNHDA, CDR2 SQIVND (reference sequence). After removal of 7 bases from V and 0 bases from J, the junction contained 11 bases not matched to a gene. This CDR3 is 17 amino acids long.